The T cell receptor beta chain under discussion was sequenced for a study of glioma-infiltrating T cells. Germline lookup yields CDR1 KGHDR and CDR2 SFDVKD. The CDR3 length is 14 residues. The iRepertoire nested amplicon-rescue multiplex PCR amplified TCR alpha and beta CDR3s from RNA. Each CDR3 protein is one row after TCRdb ran MiXCR on the multiplex PCR reads. There are more than 350,000 distinct CDR3 sequences in the sample; around 38% occur only once, and about 12% lies in the top ten. This clonotype was observed a handful of times. Just one base apart from a much larger clone, this may be a read error.

J is TRBJ2-1 and V is TRBV24-1, with D uncertain. This sequence originates from a human donor with low-grade glioma or glioblastoma, undergoing nonglioma brain surgery, or in good health (not recorded which). Sequences were obtained from glioma tissue, nonneoplastic brain tissue, or PBMCs (not recorded which). The CDR3 loop reads CATSDEGRYNEHSF. CDR3 bases: TGTGCCACCAGTGATGAAGGTCGCTACAATGAGCATTCCTTC.